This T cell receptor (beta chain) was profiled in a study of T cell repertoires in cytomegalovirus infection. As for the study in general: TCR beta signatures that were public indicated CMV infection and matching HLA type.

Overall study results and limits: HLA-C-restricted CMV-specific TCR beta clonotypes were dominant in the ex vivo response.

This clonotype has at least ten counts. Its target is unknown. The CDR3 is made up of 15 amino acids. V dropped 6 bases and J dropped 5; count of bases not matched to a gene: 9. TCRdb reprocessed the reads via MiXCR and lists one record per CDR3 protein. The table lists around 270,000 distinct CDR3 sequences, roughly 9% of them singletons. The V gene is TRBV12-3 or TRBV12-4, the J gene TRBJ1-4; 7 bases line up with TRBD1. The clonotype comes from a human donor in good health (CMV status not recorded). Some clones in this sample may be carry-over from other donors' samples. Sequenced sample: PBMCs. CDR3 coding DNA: TGTGCCAGCAGACATCCGGGACAGAGAAATGAAAAACTGTTTTTT. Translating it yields CASRHPGQRNEKLFF.